This T cell receptor beta chain originates from a study of T cell responses to AZD1222 COVID-19 vaccine. Study-wide results and limits: Just 6 or 7 people given AZD1222 tested seropositive at baseline.

Method: immunoSEQ multiplex PCR; TCRdb's copy keeps in-frame clones and lacks some. Of fewer than 200,000 clones listed, over 80% are singletons. The V segment lost 4 bases and the J segment 0 bases; nucleotides outside the gene matches: 6. This CDR3 has 16 amino acids. The V gene's germline CDR1 is SEHNR and CDR2 FQNEAQ (reference sequence). Turning to this clone: What it binds is unknown.

The TCR was taken from an adult in good health. V is TRBV7-9 and J is TRBJ1-5, with TRBD1 matching over 7 bases. The sequenced sample was peripheral blood, obtained on day 0 of AZD1222 vaccination. CDR3 coding DNA: TGTGCCAGCAGCTCATTCCGGACAGGTAGCAATCAGCCCCAGCATTTT. Protein sequence: CASSSFRTGSNQPQHF.